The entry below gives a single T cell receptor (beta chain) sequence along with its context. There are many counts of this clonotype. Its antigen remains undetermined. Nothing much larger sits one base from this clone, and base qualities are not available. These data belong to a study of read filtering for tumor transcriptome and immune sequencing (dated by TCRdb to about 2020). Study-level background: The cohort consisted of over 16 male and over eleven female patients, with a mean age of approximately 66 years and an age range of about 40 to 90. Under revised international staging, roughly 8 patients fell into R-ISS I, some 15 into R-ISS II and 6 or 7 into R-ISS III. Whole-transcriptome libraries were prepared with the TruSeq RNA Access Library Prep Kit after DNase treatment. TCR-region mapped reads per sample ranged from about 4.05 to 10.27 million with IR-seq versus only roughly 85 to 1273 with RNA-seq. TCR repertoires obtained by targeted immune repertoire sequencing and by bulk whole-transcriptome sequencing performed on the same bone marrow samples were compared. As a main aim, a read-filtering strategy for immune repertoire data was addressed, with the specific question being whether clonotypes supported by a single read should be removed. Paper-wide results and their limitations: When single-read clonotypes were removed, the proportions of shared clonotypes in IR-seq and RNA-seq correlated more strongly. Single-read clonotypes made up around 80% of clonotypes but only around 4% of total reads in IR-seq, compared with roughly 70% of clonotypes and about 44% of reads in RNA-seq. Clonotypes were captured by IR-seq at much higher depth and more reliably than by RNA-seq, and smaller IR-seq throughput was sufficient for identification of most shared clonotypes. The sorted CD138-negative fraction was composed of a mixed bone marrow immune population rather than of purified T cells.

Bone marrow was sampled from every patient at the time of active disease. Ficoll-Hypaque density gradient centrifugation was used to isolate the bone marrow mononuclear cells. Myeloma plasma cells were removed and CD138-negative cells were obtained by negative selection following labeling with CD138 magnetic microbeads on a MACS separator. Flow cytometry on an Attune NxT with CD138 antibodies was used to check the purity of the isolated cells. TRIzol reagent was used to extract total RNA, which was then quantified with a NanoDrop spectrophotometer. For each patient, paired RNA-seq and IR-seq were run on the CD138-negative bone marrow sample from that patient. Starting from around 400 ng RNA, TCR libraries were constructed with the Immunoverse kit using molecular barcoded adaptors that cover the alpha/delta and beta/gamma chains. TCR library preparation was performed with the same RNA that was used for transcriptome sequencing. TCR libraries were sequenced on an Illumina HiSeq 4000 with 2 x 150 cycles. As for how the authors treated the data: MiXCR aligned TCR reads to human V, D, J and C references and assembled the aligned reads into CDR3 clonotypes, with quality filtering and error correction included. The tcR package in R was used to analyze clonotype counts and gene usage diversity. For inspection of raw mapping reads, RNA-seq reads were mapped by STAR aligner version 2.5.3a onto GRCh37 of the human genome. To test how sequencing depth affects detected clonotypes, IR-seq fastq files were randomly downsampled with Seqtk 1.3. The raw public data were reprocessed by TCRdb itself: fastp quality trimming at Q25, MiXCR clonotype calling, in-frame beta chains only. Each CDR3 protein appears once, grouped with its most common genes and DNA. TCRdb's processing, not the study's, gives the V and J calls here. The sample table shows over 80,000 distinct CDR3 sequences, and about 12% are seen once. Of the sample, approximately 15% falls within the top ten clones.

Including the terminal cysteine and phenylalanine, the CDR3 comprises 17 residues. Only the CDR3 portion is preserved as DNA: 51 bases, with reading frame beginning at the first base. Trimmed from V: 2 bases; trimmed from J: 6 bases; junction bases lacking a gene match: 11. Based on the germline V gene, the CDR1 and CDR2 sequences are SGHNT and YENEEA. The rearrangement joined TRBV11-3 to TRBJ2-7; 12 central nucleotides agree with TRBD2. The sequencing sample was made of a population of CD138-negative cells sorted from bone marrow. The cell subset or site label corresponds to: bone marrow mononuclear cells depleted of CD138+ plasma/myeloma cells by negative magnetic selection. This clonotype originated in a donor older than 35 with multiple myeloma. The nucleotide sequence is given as TGTGCCAGCAGCTTAAGACTAGCGGGAGTTGAGGTCGGCGAGCAGTACTTC. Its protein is CASSLRLAGVEVGEQYF. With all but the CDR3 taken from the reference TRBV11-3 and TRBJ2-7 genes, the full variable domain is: EAGVVQSPRYKIIEKKQPVAFWCNPISGHNTLYWYLQNLGQGPELLIRYENEEAVDDSQLPKDRFSAERLKGVDSTLKIQPAELGDSAVYLCASSLRLAGVEVGEQYFGPGTRLTVT.